The clone carrying this T cell receptor (beta chain) came up a few times. J gave up 6 bases and V 2 bases, and 5 bases lay outside the gene matches. Germline V CDR1 and CDR2: WNHNN, SYGVQD (reference sequence). This CDR3 is built from 15 residues. Among Cohort 3 donors, those recovered had two negative PCRs, clearance, or symptom resolution. The data stem from a study of blood T cell repertoires in COVID-19. Whole-study context: Whether acute or convalescent, the COVID-19 samples came from the United States, Italy and Spain. The analysed material was cDNA or gDNA that came from T cells, B-cell-depleted T cells, or PBMCs.

Per the authors' pipeline: Reference gene primer amplification gave estimated nucleated cell counts. TCRdb's copy holds only in-frame clones and misses some; the assay was immunoSEQ multiplex PCR. V and J calls and clone size come straight from that table; D and trimming were deduced from the DNA. The table lists approximately 160,000 clones, 84% of them singletons. The V call is TRBV10-1, the J call TRBJ1-5, with TRBD1 matching over 9 bases. This TCR came from a man aged 50 to 59 who had recovered from COVID-19. Input material: PBMCs or T cells enriched from blood (not recorded which). Here the CDR3 reads CASSEDRGAIQPQHF. The CDR3, as DNA: TGCGCCAGCAGTGAGGACAGGGGGGCGATTCAGCCCCAGCATTTT.